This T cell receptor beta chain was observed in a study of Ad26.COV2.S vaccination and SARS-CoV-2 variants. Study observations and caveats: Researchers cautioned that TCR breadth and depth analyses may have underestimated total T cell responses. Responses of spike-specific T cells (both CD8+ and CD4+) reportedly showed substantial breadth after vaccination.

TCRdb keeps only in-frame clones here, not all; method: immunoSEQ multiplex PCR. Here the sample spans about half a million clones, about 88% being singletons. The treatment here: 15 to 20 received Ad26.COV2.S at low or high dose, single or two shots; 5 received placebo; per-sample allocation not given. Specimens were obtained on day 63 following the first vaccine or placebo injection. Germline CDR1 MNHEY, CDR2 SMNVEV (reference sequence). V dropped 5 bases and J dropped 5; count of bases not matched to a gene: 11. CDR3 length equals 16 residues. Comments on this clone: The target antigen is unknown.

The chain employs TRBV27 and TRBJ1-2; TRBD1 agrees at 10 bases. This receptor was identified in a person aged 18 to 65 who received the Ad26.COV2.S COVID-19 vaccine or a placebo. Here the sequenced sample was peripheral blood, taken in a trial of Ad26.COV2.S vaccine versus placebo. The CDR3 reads CASSLSGQGVSYGYTF. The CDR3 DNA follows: TGTGCCAGCAGTCTCTCCGGACAGGGGGTCTCGTATGGCTACACCTTC.